Presented here are 7 T cell receptor beta chains from one specimen sequenced in a study of technical replicates of blood from a few donors. Profiling relied on immunoSEQ multiplex PCR, and the TCRdb table lists in-frame clones only, not all of them. The table lists approximately 50,000 clones, 86% of them singletons. The sequenced material came from PBMCs. The receptors originated from a human donor in good health. Some clones in this sample may be carry-over from other donors' samples.

V and J are TRBV7-3 and TRBJ2-5; D possibly corresponds to TRBD2 (7 bases). The CDR3 consists of 15 residues. V lost 5 bases and J 0 bases, leaving 13 bases between the germline ends. Germline CDR1 reads SGHTA; CDR2 reads FQGTGA. DNA of the CDR3: TGTGCCAGCAGCCCAAGGGGGGGCCACCAAGAGACCCAGTACTTC. This encodes CASSPRGGHQETQYF.

The chain is built from TRBV7-3 and TRBJ2-1, with D unclear. Germline CDR1 is SGHTA and CDR2 is FQGTGA. Trimming removed 4 bases from V and 2 bases from J, with 12 bases in between. This CDR3 spans 15 amino acids. Here the CDR3 DNA reads TGTGCCAGCAGCTCCAATCATGGGCCCTACAATGAGCAGTTCTTC. Protein: CASSSNHGPYNEQFF.

This clone was detected only once. The chain is built from TRBV29-1 and TRBJ1-2, with 7 bases matching TRBD1. The junction had 3 bases not matched to a gene; V was cut back by 5 bases and J by 0 bases. This CDR3 contains 13 residues. CDR1 and CDR2 from the germline V gene are SQVTM and ANQGSEA. DNA for the CDR3: TGCAGCGTTCTTCAGGGGGCTAACTATGGCTACACCTTC. This gives the protein CSVLQGANYGYTF. Full variable domain (remainder filled in from reference TRBV29-1 and TRBJ1-2): SAVISQKPSRDICQRGTSLTIQCQVDSQVTMMFWYRQQPGQSLTLIATANQGSEATYESGFVIDKFPISRPNLTFSTLTVSNMSPEDSSIYLCSVLQGANYGYTFGSGTRLTVV.

The V call is TRBV6-5, the J call TRBJ2-1; D is possibly TRBD2 (6 bases). Trimming cost V 7 bases and J 5 bases, with 18 bases left between them. Germline V gene data show CDR1 as MNHEY and CDR2 as SVGAGI. CDR3 size: 15 residues. The CDR3 DNA reads TGTGCCAGCAAAGGAGTGACCGGGAGCGACAATGAGCAGTTCTTC. Amino acid sequence: CASKGVTGSDNEQFF.

This clone appeared once. This chain connects TRBV2 to TRBJ2-2, with 11 nucleotides matching TRBD1. V lost 10 bases to trimming and J lost 6 bases; unmatched junction nucleotides: 4. The CDR3 length is 13 residues. Germline V gene sequence: CDR1 SNHLY, CDR2 FYNNEI. CDR3 sequence: CAIGTGGPGELFF. CDR3 nucleotide sequence: TGTGCCATAGGGACAGGGGGTCCCGGGGAGCTGTTTTTT. Together with reference TRBV2 and TRBJ2-2, the CDR3 gives the full variable domain: EPEVTQTPSHQVTQMGQEVILRCVPISNHLYFYWYRQILGQKVEFLVSFYNNEISEKSEIFDDQFSVERPDGSNFTLKIRSTKLEDSAMYFCAIGTGGPGELFFGEGSRLTVL.

This chain connects TRBV7-2 to TRBJ2-3; D gene uncertain. This CDR3 comprises 15 residues. V was pared by 1 base and J by 7 bases, with 15 bases between. CDR1 is SGHTA and CDR2 is FQGNSA in the germline V gene. CDR3 DNA: TGTGCCAGCAGCTTAGTGAGACGCCAGGCGAATACGCAGTATTTT. Translating it yields CASSLVRRQANTQYF. Combining the CDR3 with reference TRBV7-2 and TRBJ2-3 gives the whole variable domain GAGVSQSPSNKVTEKGKDVELRCDPISGHTALYWYRQSLGQGLEFLIYFQGNSAPDKSGLPSDRFSAERTGGSVSTLTIQRTQQEDSAVYLCASSLVRRQANTQYFGPGTRLTVL.

The chain joins TRBV4-1 to TRBJ2-7, with TRBD1 matching over 9 bases. Looked up from germline, CDR1 is MGHRA and CDR2 is YSYEKL. The V segment lost 1 base and the J segment 5 bases; nucleotides outside the gene matches: 3. The CDR3 extends over 14 amino acids. The CDR3 protein is CASSQADRGNEQYF. The CDR3 coding sequence is TGCGCCAGCAGCCAAGCGGACAGGGGCAACGAGCAGTACTTC.